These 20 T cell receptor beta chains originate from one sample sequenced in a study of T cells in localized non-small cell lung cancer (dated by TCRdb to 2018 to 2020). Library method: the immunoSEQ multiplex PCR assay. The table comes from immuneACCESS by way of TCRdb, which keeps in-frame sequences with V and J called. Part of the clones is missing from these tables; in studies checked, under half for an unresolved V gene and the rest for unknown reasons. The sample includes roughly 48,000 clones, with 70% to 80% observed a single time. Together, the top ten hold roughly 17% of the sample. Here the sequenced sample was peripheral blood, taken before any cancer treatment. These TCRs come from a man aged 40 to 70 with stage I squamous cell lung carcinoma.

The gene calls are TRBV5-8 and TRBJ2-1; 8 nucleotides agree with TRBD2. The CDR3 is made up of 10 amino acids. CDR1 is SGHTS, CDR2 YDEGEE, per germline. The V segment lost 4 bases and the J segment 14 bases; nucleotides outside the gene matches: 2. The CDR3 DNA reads TGTGCCAGCAGCAAACTAGCGGAGTTCTTC. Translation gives CASSKLAEFF.

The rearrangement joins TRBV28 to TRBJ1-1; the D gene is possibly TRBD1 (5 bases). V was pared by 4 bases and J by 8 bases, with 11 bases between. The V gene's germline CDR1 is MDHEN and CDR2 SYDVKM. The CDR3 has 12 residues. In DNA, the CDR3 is TGTGCCAGCAGTTGGGGGGAGTGGGAAGCTTTCTTT. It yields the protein CASSWGEWEAFF.

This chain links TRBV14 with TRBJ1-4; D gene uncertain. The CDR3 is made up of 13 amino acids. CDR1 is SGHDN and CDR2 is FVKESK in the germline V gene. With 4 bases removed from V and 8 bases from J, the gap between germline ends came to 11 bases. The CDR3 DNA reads TGTGCCAGCAGCCCGGGAGGGAGCGAAAAACTGTTTTTT. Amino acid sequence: CASSPGGSEKLFF. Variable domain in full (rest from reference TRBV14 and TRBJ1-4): EAGVTQFPSHSVIEKGQTVTLRCDPISGHDNLYWYRRVMGKEIKFLLHFVKESKQDESGMPNNRFLAERTGGTYSTLKVQPAELEDSGVYFCASSPGGSEKLFFGSGTQLSVL.

This CDR3 is CASFGEGANSNQPQHF. The CDR3 DNA follows: TGTGCCAGCTTCGGGGAGGGGGCAAATAGCAATCAGCCCCAGCATTTT. This chain links TRBV2 with TRBJ1-5; 7 nucleotides match TRBD1. CDR3 length: 16 residues. V was clipped by 8 bases and J by 0 bases; unmatched bases: 10. Germline values: CDR1 SNHLY, CDR2 FYNNEI.

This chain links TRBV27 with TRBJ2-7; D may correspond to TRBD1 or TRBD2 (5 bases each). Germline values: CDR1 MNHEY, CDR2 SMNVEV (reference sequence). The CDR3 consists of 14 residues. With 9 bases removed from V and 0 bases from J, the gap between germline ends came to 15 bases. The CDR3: CASSLGASSYEQYF. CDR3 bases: TGTGCCAGTTCTCTCGGGGCTAGCTCCTACGAGCAGTACTTC.

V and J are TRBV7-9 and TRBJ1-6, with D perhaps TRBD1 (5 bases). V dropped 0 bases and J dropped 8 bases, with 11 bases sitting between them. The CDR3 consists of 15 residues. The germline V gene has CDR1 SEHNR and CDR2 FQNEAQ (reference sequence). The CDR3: CASSLAAGGDSPLHF. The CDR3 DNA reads TGTGCCAGCAGCTTAGCGGCCGGGGGAGATTCACCCCTCCACTTT.

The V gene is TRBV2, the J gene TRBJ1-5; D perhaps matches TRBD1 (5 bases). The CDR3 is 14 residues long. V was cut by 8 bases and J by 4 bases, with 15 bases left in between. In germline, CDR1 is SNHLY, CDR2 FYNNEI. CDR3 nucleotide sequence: TGTGCCAGCCGAGTGATGGGGGAGAATCAGCCCCAGCATTTT. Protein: CASRVMGENQPQHF.

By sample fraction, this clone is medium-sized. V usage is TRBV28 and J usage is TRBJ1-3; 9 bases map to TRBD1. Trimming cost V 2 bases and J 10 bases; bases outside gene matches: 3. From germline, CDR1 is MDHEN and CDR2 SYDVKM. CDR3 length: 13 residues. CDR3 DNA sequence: TGTGCCAGCAGTTTAGGGACAGGGAAGACCATATATTTT. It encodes CASSLGTGKTIYF.

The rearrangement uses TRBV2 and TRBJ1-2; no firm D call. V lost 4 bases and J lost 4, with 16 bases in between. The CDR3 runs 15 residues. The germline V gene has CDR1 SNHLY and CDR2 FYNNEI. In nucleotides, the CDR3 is TGTGCCAGCAGTGGAGGGTTGGCGGTAATCTATGGCTACACCTTC. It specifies CASSGGLAVIYGYTF.

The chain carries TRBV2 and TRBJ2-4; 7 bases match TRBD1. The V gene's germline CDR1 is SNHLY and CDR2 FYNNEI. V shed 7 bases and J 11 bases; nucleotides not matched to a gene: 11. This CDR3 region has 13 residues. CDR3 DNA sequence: TGTGCCAGCACTCGACAGGGAAGGGGGCTTCAGTACTTC. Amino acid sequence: CASTRQGRGLQYF.

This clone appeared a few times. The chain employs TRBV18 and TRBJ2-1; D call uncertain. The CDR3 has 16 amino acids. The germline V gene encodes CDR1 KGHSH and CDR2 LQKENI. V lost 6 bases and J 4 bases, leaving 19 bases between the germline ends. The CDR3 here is CASSTPATVVYNEQFF. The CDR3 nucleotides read TGTGCCAGCTCCACACCAGCAACAGTTGTTTACAATGAGCAGTTCTTC.

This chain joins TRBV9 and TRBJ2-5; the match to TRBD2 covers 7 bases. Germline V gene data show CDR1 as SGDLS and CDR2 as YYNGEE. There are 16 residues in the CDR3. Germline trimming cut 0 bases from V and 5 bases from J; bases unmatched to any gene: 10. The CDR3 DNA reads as TGTGCCAGCAGCGTAGGTTTTTTGGGGGACTATGAGACCCAGTACTTC. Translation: CASSVGFLGDYETQYF.

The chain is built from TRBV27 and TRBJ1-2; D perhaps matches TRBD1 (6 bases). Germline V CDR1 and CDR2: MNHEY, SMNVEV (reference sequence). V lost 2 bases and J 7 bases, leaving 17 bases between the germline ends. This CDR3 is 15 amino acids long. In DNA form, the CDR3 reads TGTGCCAGCAGTTTAGCCCCACCGGGACAATCTGGCTACACCTTC. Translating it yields CASSLAPPGQSGYTF.

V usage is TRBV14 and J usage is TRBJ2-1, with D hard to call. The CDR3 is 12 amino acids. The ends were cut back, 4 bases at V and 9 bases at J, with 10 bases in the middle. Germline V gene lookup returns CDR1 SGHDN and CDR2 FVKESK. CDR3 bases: TGTGCCAGCAGCCCGACGAGAGGTGAGCAGTTCTTC. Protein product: CASSPTRGEQFF.

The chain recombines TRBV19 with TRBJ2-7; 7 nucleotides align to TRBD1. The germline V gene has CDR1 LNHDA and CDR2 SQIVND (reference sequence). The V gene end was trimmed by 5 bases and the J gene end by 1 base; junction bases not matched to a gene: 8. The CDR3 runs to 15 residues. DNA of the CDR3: TGTGCCAGTAGTCTAGGGGGCTTGAATTCCTACGAGCAGTACTTC. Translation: CASSLGGLNSYEQYF.

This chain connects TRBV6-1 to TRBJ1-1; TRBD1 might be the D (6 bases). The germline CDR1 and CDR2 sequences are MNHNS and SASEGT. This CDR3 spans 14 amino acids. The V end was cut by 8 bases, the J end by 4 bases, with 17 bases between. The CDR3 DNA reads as TGTGCCAGCGGACCCGCTGGGGGGCGCACTGAAGCTTTCTTT. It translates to CASGPAGGRTEAFF.

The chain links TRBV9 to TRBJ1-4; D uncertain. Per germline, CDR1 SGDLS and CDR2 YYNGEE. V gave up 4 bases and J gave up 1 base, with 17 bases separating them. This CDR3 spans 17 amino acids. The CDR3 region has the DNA TGTGCCAGCAGCCATCACTCGGCGCCGGGAACTAATGAAAAACTGTTTTTT. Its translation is CASSHHSAPGTNEKLFF.

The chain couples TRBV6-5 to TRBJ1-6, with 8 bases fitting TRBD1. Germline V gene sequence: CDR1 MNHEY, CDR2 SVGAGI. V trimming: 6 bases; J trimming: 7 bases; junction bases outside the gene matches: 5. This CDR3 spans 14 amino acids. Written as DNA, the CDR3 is TGTGCCAGCAGCGCCAGGGGGCCAAATTCACCCCTCCACTTT. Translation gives CASSARGPNSPLHF.

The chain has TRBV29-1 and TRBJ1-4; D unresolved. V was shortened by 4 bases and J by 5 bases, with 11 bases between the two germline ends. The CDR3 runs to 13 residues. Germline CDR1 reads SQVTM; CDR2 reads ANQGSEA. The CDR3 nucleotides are TGCAGCGTTGTGAGACAAGAAAATGAAAAACTGTTTTTT. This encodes CSVVRQENEKLFF.

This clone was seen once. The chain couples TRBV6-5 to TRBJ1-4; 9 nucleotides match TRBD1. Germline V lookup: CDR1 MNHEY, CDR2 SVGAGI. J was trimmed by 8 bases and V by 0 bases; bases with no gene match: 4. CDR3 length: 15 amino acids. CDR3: CASSYSDRGGEKLFF. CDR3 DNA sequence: TGTGCCAGCAGTTACTCGGACAGGGGCGGCGAAAAACTGTTTTTT.